This T cell receptor (beta chain) was identified in a study of T cell responses to AZD1222 COVID-19 vaccine. Study observations and caveats: Repertoires were obtained only post-peak T cell response.

Here immunoSEQ multiplex PCR was the method, and the copy in TCRdb shows in-frame clones only, minus some. The top ten hold under 5% of the sample, which has about 83,000 clones, around 87% seen once. Notes on this clone: The antigen is unknown.

The source is an adult in good health. The material was peripheral blood, obtained on day 0 of MenACWY control vaccination.

The CDR3 is CASSYQAPYGYTF. Written as DNA, the CDR3 is TGTGCCAGCAGTTACCAGGCCCCCTATGGCTACACCTTC. V gene TRBV6-2 or TRBV6-3 combines with J gene TRBJ1-2, with D uncertain. Germline V gene data show CDR1 as MNHEY and CDR2 as SVGEGT. The CDR3 extends over 13 amino acids. Trimming pared 2 bases from V and 4 bases from J, leaving 8 bases between.